The table lists the clone carrying this T cell receptor beta chain with a count of one. Its specificity is unknown. The sample belongs to a study of cytomegalovirus exposure and HLA in healthy donors. Germline V gene sequence: CDR1 SGHVT, CDR2 SQSDAQ. V lost 5 bases to trimming and J lost 0 bases, with 24 bases between them. The CDR3 length is 19 residues. 60 Vbeta and 13 Jbeta primers were used in PCR. Libraries were prepared by immunoSEQ multiplex PCR; TCRdb keeps only in-frame clonotypes and omits some of them. Here the sample spans over 150,000 clones, 79% being singletons. Study results and caveats: Three chains tied to CMV proved CMV antigen-specific in vitro. Cytomegalovirus-associated status was assigned to 150 or so TCR beta chains. An assumption of roughly uniform sequencing depth across donors underlay the presence/absence analyses. Diagnosis of cytomegalovirus status made by the classifier reportedly showed high specificity and sensitivity.

The chain has TRBV7-4 and TRBJ2-3; TRBD1 might be the D (7 bases). Sequenced input: PBMCs. This receptor was taken from a man between 35 and 55 years old in good health and CMV-seronegative. CDR3 residues: CASSPGDRAGTWSTDTQYF. For the CDR3, the DNA is TGTGCCAGCAGCCCGGGGGACAGAGCAGGTACGTGGAGCACAGATACGCAGTATTTT.